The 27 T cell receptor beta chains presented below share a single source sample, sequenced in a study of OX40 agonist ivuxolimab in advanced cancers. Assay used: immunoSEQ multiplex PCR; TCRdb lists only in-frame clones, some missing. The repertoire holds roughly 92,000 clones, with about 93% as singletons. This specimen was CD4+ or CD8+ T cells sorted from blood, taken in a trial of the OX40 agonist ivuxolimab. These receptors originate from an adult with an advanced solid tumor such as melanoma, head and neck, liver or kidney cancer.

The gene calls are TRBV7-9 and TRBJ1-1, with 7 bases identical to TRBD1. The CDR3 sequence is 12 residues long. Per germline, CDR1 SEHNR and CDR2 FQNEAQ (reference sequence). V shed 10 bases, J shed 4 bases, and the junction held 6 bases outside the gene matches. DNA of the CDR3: TGTGCCACGGGACAGAGTGGCACTGAAGCTTTCTTT. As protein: CATGQSGTEAFF.

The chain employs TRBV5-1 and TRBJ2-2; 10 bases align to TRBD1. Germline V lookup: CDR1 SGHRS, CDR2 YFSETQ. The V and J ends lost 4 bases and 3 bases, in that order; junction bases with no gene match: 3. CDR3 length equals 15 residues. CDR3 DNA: TGCGCCAGCAGCCGACAGGGGGCGGACACCGGGGAGCTGTTTTTT. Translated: CASSRQGADTGELFF.

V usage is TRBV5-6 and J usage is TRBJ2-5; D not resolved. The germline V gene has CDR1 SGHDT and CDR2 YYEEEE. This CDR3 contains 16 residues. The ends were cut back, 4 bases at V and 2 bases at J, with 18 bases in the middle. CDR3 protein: CASSRRVGRRQETQYF. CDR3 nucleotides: TGTGCCAGCAGCCGTAGGGTTGGCCGCAGACAAGAGACCCAGTACTTC.

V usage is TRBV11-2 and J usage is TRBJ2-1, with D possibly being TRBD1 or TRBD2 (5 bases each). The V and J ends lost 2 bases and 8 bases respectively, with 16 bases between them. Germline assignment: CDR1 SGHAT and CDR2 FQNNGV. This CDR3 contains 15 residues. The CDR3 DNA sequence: TGTGCCAGCAGCTTATTTGGGGGAGTTGGTGATGAGCAGTTCTTC. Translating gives CASSLFGGVGDEQFF.

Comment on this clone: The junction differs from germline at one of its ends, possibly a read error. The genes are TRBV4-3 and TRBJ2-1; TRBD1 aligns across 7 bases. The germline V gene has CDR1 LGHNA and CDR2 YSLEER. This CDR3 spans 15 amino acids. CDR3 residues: CASSQEYRGYDEQFF. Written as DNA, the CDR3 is TGCGCCAGCAGCCAAGAGTACAGGGGCTACGATGAGCAGTTCTTC.

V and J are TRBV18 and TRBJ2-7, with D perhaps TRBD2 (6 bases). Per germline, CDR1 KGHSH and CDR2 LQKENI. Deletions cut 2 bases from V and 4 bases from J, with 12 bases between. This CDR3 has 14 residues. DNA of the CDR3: TGTGCCAGCTCACCAGCCGGGAGATTTTACGAGCAGTACTTC. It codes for CASSPAGRFYEQYF.

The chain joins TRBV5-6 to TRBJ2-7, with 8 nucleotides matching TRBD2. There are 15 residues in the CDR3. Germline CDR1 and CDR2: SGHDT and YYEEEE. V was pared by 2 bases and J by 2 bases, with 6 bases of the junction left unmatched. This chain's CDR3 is CASSLKLAETYEQYF. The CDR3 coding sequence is TGTGCCAGCAGCTTAAAACTAGCGGAGACCTACGAGCAGTACTTC.

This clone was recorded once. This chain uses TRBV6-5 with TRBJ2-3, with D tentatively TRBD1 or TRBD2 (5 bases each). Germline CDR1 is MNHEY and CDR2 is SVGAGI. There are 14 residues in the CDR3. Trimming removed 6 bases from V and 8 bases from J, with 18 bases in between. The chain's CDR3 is CASRRDRKGGTQYF. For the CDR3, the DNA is TGTGCCAGCAGAAGGGACCGAAAAGGAGGTACGCAGTATTTT.

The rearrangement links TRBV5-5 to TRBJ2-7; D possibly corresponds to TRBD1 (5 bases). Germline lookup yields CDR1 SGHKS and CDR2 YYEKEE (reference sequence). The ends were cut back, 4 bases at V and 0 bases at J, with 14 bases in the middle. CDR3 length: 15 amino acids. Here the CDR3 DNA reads TGTGCCAGCAGCGTTTCTTCAGGGCTCTCCTACGAGCAGTACTTC. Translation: CASSVSSGLSYEQYF.

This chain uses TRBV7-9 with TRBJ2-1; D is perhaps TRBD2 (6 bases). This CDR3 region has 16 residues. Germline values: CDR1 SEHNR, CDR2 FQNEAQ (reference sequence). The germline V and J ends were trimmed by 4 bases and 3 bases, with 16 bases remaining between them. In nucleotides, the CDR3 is TGTGCCAGCAGCTCACCCAAGGGGACTTACTACAATGAGCAGTTCTTC. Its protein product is CASSSPKGTYYNEQFF.

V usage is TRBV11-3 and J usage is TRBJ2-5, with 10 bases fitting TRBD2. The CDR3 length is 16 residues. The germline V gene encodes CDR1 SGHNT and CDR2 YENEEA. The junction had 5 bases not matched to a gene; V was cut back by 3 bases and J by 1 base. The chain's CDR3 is CASSFAGTSVQETQYF. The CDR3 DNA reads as TGTGCCAGCAGCTTTGCCGGGACTAGCGTCCAAGAGACCCAGTACTTC.

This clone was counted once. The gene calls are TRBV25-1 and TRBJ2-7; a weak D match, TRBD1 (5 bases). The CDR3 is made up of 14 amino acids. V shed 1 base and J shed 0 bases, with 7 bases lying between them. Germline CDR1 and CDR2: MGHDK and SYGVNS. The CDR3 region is CASSESGASYEQYF. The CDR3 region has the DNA TGTGCCAGCAGTGAATCTGGGGCCTCCTACGAGCAGTACTTC.

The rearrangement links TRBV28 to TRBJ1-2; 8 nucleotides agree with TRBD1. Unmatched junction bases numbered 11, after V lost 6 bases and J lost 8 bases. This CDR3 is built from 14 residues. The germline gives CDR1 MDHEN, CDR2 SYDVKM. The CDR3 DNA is TGTGCCAGCAGCCGTCCCCAGGGGGCTCAAGGCTACACCTTC. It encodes CASSRPQGAQGYTF.

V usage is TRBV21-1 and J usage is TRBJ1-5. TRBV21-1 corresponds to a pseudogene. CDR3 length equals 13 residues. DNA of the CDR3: TGTGCCAGCATCGTATCTTGCAATCAGCCCCAGCATTTT. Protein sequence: CASIVSCNQPQHF.

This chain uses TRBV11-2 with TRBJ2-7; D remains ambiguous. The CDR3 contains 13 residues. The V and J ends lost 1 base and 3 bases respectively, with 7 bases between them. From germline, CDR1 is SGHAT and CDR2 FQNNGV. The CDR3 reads CASSLGTVYEQYF. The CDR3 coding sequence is TGTGCCAGCAGCTTAGGGACGGTCTACGAGCAGTACTTC.

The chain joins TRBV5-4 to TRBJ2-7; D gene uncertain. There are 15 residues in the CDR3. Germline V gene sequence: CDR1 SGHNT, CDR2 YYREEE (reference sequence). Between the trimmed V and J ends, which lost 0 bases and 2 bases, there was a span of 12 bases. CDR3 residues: CASSLGGRNPYEQYF. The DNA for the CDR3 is TGTGCCAGCAGCTTGGGAGGCAGGAACCCCTACGAGCAGTACTTC. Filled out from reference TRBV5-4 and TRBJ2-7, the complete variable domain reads ETGVTQSPTHLIKTRGQQVTLRCSSQSGHNTVSWYQQALGQGPQFIFQYYREEENGRGNFPPRFSGLQFPNYSSELNVNALELDDSALYLCASSLGGRNPYEQYFGPGTRLTVT.

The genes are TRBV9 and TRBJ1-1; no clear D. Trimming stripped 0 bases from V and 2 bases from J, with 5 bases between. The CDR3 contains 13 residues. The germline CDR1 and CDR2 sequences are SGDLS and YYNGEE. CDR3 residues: CASSVGRNTEAFF. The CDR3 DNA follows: TGTGCCAGCAGCGTAGGAAGAAACACTGAAGCTTTCTTT.

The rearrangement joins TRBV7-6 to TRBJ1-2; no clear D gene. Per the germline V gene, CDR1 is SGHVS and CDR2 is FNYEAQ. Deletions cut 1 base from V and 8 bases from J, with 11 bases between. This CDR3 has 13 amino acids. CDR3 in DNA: TGTGCCAGCAGCTTAGGCCGGGCTGGGGGCTACACCTTC. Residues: CASSLGRAGGYTF.

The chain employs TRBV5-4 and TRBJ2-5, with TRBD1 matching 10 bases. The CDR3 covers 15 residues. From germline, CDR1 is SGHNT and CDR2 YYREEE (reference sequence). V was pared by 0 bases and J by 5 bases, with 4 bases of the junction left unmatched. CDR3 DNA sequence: TGTGCCAGCAGCTTGGGACAGGGGGCTTGGGAGACCCAGTACTTC. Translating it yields CASSLGQGAWETQYF.

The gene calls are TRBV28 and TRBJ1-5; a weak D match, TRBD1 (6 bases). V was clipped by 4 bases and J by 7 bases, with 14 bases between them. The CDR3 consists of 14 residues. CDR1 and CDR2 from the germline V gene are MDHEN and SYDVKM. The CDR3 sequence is CASSSGLGGQPQHF. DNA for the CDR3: TGTGCCAGCAGTTCCGGACTGGGGGGCCAGCCCCAGCATTTT.

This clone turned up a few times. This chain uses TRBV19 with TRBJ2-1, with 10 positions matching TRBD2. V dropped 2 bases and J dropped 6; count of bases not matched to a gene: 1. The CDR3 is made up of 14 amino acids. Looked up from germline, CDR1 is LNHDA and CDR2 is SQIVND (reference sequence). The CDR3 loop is CASSILAGVNEQFF. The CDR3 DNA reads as TGTGCCAGTAGTATACTAGCGGGAGTCAATGAGCAGTTCTTC.

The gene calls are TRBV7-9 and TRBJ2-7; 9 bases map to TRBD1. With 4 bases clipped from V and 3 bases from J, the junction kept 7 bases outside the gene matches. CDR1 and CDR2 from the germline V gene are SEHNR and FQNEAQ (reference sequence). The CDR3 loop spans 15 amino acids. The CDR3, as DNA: TGTGCCAGCAGCTCCAGGTTGACAGGGGGCTACGAGCAGTACTTC. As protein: CASSSRLTGGYEQYF.

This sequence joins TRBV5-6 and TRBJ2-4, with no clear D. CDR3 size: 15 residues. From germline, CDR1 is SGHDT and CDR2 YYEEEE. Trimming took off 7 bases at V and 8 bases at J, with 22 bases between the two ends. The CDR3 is CASSALWQPSHIQYF. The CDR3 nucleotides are TGTGCCAGCTCTGCCTTGTGGCAGCCATCGCACATTCAGTACTTC.

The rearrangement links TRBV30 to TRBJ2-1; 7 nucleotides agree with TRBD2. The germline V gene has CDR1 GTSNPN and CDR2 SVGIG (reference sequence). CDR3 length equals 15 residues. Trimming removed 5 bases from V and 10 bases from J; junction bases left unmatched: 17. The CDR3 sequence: CAWDIGLAVFREQFF. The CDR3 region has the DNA TGTGCCTGGGACATAGGGCTAGCGGTTTTTAGAGAGCAGTTCTTC.

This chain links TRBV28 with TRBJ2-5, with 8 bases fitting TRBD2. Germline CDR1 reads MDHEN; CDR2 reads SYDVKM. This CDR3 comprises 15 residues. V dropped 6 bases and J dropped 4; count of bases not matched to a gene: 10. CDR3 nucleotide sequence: TGTGCCAGCAGCGACAGCGGGAGCGGGGGAGAGACCCAGTACTTC. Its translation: CASSDSGSGGETQYF.

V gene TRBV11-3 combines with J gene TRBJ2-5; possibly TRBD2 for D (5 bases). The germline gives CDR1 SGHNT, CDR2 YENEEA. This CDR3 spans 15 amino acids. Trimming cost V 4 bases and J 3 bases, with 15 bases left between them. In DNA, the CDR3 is TGTGCCAGCAGCTCCGGCGAGGGCTACGAAGAGACCCAGTACTTC. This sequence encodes CASSSGEGYEETQYF.

The chain's CDR3 is CASMMTRYLLPYEQYF. CDR3 sequence (DNA): TGTGCCAGCATGATGACGAGGTATCTCCTACCCTACGAGCAGTACTTC. The gene calls are TRBV28 and TRBJ2-7, with unresolved D. The CDR3 consists of 16 residues. Looked up from germline, CDR1 is MDHEN and CDR2 is SYDVKM. V shed 7 bases and J shed 2 bases, with 21 bases lying between them. Drawing the rest from reference TRBV28 and TRBJ2-7, the complete variable domain is DVKVTQSSRYLVKRTGEKVFLECVQDMDHENMFWYRQDPGLGLRLIYFSYDVKMKEKGDIPEGYSVSREKKERFSLILESASTNQTSMYLCASMMTRYLLPYEQYFGPGTRLTVT.